This T cell receptor beta chain was sequenced in a study of cytomegalovirus exposure and HLA in healthy donors. The count of this clone is one. Its antigen is still unknown. Between the trimmed V and J ends, which lost 6 bases and 4 bases, there was a span of 12 bases. The CDR3 spans 13 residues. The germline CDR1 and CDR2 sequences are MNHEY and SVGAGI. Method: immunoSEQ multiplex PCR; TCRdb's copy keeps in-frame clones and lacks some. The sample has 100,000 to 150,000 clones, 85% to 90% seen once. Points from the study as a whole: A subsequent analysis found that TCR clusters from the first cohort also tended to co-occur in the approximately 110 validation repertoires, with around 94% of cluster scores above 0.

Sample: PBMCs. The genes are TRBV6-5 and TRBJ1-2; D ambiguous. The clonotype originates from a woman in her late teens or twenties in good health and CMV-seronegative. The CDR3 DNA reads TGTGCCAGCAGGGACCCCAGCGGCTATGGCTACACCTTC. As protein: CASRDPSGYGYTF.